Following are 22 T cell receptor beta chains from one sample sequenced in a study of identical twins. From the 5' RACE reads, TCRdb called clonotypes with MiXCR, one entry per CDR3 protein. The sample has 500,000 or so distinct CDR3 sequences; 12% to 15% are singletons. The sample also formed part of further work on yellow fever vaccine responses in identical twins.

The specimen was CD4+ T cells sorted from blood. All receptors derive from a woman younger than 35 in good health.

The CDR3 coding sequence is TGTGCCAGCACCCTTTCAGATACGCAGTATTTT. Amino acid sequence: CASTLSDTQYF. The chain employs TRBV6-5 and TRBJ2-3; D unclear. There are 11 residues in the CDR3. V dropped 7 bases and J dropped 4 bases, with 6 bases sitting between them. CDR1 MNHEY and CDR2 SVGAGI come from the germline V gene.

There are a few counts of this clonotype. The rearrangement joins TRBV5-1 to TRBJ2-7; no clear D. The V gene lost 2 bases and the J gene lost 2 bases, with 11 bases spanning the gap. CDR3 size: 14 residues. Germline values: CDR1 SGHRS, CDR2 YFSETQ. CDR3 residues: CASSFDTVTYEQYF. CDR3 in DNA: TGCGCCAGCAGCTTCGACACGGTGACCTACGAGCAGTACTTC.

This clonotype occurred a few times. The chain couples TRBV11-2 to TRBJ2-7; 7 positions match TRBD2. CDR3 length equals 14 residues. V lost 1 base, J lost 6 bases, and 6 bases stayed unmatched. Germline V CDR1 and CDR2: SGHAT, FQNNGV. Written as DNA, the CDR3 is TGTGCCAGCAGCTTAGTCCGGGGGGATGCCGAGCAGTACTTC. This gives the protein CASSLVRGDAEQYF.

This clonotype has only a few counts. This rearrangement joins TRBV9 to TRBJ2-3, with TRBD1 identical over 8 bases. Germline assignment: CDR1 SGDLS and CDR2 YYNGEE. The J segment lost 5 bases and the V segment lost 3 bases, leaving 11 bases of the junction unmatched. The length of the CDR3 is 16 residues. DNA for the CDR3: TGTGCCAGCAGCGCCCGGACAGGGTACGAAGGAGATACGCAGTATTTT. Translation gives CASSARTGYEGDTQYF.

The V and J genes are TRBV20-1 and TRBJ1-5, with D maybe TRBD1 (6 bases). V was trimmed by 0 bases and J by 7 bases, leaving 19 bases between them. This CDR3 has 16 amino acids. Germline lookup yields CDR1 DFQATT and CDR2 SNEGSKA (reference sequence). CDR3 loop: CSARDPLGRGEQPQHF. CDR3 DNA: TGCAGTGCTAGAGATCCTTTAGGCAGGGGCGAACAGCCCCAGCATTTT.

This clonotype was seen more than once but under ten times. The chain is built from TRBV11-1 and TRBJ2-3; TRBD2 aligns across 10 bases. The CDR3 consists of 18 residues. V lost 0 bases to trimming and J lost 2 bases; unmatched junction nucleotides: 8. CDR1 SGHAT and CDR2 FQDESV come from the germline V gene (reference sequence). The CDR3 DNA follows: TGTGCCAGCAGCTTAGCCGAAACTAGCGGGAAATTCACAGATACGCAGTATTTT. Translating it yields CASSLAETSGKFTDTQYF.

The genes are TRBV7-9 and TRBJ2-3, with 8 positions matching TRBD2. J gave up 6 bases and V 2 bases, and 4 bases lay outside the gene matches. Germline V gene sequence: CDR1 SEHNR, CDR2 FQNEAQ (reference sequence). The CDR3 has 14 amino acids. For the CDR3, the DNA is TGTGCCAGCAGCTTACAAGCGGGAGCTGATACGCAGTATTTT. It specifies CASSLQAGADTQYF.

The rearrangement links TRBV19 to TRBJ2-2, with D unclear. Per the germline V gene, CDR1 is LNHDA and CDR2 is SQIVND (reference sequence). Trimming cost V 7 bases and J 2 bases, with 11 bases left between them. CDR3 length: 14 amino acids. The CDR3: CASNMVQNTGELFF. DNA for the CDR3: TGTGCCAGTAACATGGTCCAAAACACCGGGGAGCTGTTTTTT.

The sample holds many counts of this clonotype. The rearrangement links TRBV29-1 to TRBJ2-3; D is ambiguous. The germline CDR1 and CDR2 sequences are SQVTM and ANQGSEA. Trimming stripped 7 bases from V and 5 bases from J, with 10 bases between. This CDR3 comprises 11 residues. CDR3 region: CSGTLGDTQYF. The CDR3 DNA is TGCAGCGGCACGCTAGGAGATACGCAGTATTTT.

The rearrangement uses TRBV15 and TRBJ2-7, with TRBD2 matching over 8 bases. Trimming cost V 0 bases and J 4 bases; bases outside gene matches: 5. The CDR3 spans 15 residues. From germline, CDR1 is LNHNV and CDR2 YYDKDF (reference sequence). CDR3 DNA sequence: TGTGCCACCAGCAGAGATCCGACTAGCGAGTACGAGCAGTACTTC. It yields the protein CATSRDPTSEYEQYF.

At least ten counts were recorded for this clonotype. The chain recombines TRBV6-5 with TRBJ2-5, with 8 positions matching TRBD1. V lost 0 bases and J lost 5; bases outside the gene matches: 11. Germline values: CDR1 MNHEY, CDR2 SVGAGI. This CDR3 has 17 amino acids. CDR3 residues: CASSYSPNRGRRETQYF. In DNA form, the CDR3 reads TGTGCCAGCAGTTACTCCCCAAACAGGGGGAGGAGGGAGACCCAGTACTTC.

This sequence joins TRBV6-1 and TRBJ1-1, with D perhaps matching TRBD1 (5 bases). V lost 4 bases and J 3 bases, leaving 12 bases between the germline ends. This CDR3 comprises 14 residues. Germline V CDR1 and CDR2: MNHNS, SASEGT. CDR3 loop: CASSARGKDTEAFF. The DNA for the CDR3 is TGTGCCAGCAGTGCGCGGGGCAAAGACACTGAAGCTTTCTTT.

Concerning this clonotype: One end of the junction varies from germline; a read error may be responsible. V usage is TRBV29-1 and J usage is TRBJ2-5; weak D call: TRBD1 (6 bases). The CDR3 is made up of 12 amino acids. In germline, CDR1 is SQVTM, CDR2 ANQGSEA. DNA of the CDR3: TGCAGCGTGCAGGGGAATGAAGAGAACCAGTACTTC. Its protein product is CSVQGNEENQYF.

This clonotype showed up just a few times. The CDR3 region is CASSPDGGGGQPQHF. The CDR3 DNA is TGCGCCAGCAGCCCCGATGGAGGGGGCGGTCAGCCCCAGCATTTT. The J gene is TRBJ1-5, the V gene TRBV5-1, with 7 bases lining up with TRBD1. Germline CDR1 is SGHRS and CDR2 is YFSETQ. V was pared by 4 bases and J by 6 bases, with 10 bases of the junction left unmatched. CDR3 length equals 15 residues.

This clonotype was picked up a small number of times. The V and J genes are TRBV11-1 and TRBJ2-4; 10 bases are shared with TRBD1. Looked up from germline, CDR1 is SGHAT and CDR2 is FQDESV (reference sequence). The CDR3 runs 20 residues. Unmatched junction bases numbered 13, after V lost 2 bases and J lost 0 bases. CDR3 bases: TGTGCCAGCAGCTTACCCAGGACAGGGGGAACCCCCTTAGCCAAAAACATTCAGTACTTC. Amino acid sequence: CASSLPRTGGTPLAKNIQYF.

The CDR3 sequence is CASSLNYSEDEQFF. DNA for the CDR3: TGTGCCAGCAGCTTAAATTACTCCGAGGATGAGCAGTTCTTC. The gene calls are TRBV11-2 and TRBJ2-1, with D unclear. CDR1 and CDR2 from the germline V gene are SGHAT and FQNNGV. This CDR3 contains 14 residues. Trimming left V 2 bases short and J 8 bases short, with 13 bases between.

This clonotype was detected a few times. The chain recombines TRBV20-1 with TRBJ2-1, with a weak D call TRBD2 (5 bases). Germline V gives CDR1 DFQATT, CDR2 SNEGSKA (reference sequence). The CDR3 is made up of 12 amino acids. Trimming pared 6 bases from V and 8 bases from J, leaving 14 bases between. CDR3 bases: TGCAGTGCCCCGGACTGGCGGGATGAGCAGTTCTTC. It specifies CSAPDWRDEQFF.

This clonotype has a handful of counts. The gene calls are TRBV3-1 and TRBJ1-1, with D hard to call. The CDR3 totals 13 residues. V shed 4 bases and J shed 1 base, with 7 bases lying between them. Germline-derived CDR1 and CDR2 are LGHDT and YNNKEL (reference sequence). CDR3 bases: TGTGCCAGCAGCCGGAGACAGAACACTGAAGCTTTCTTT. This codes for CASSRRQNTEAFF.

The chain has TRBV18 and TRBJ1-1, with 9 nucleotides matching TRBD1. The CDR3 consists of 14 residues. V gave up 5 bases and J gave up 2 bases; unmatched junction bases: 3. Germline loops: CDR1 KGHSH, CDR2 LQKENI. The chain's CDR3 is CASSTTGGNTEAFF. The CDR3 DNA sequence: TGTGCCAGCTCAACGACAGGGGGAAACACTGAAGCTTTCTTT.

Only a few counts were recorded for this clonotype. The rearrangement links TRBV6-2 or TRBV6-3 to TRBJ2-4; tentative D call: TRBD2 (5 bases). V shed 2 bases and J shed 0 bases, with 23 bases lying between them. CDR1 is MNHEY, CDR2 SVGEGT, per germline. The CDR3 spans 20 residues. The CDR3 bases are TGTGCCAGCAGTTACGCGATAGAGCGGAAGCAGGTGCTAGCCAAAAACATTCAGTACTTC. It specifies CASSYAIERKQVLAKNIQYF.

This clonotype was seen only a few times. The rearrangement links TRBV7-2 to TRBJ2-1; D is perhaps TRBD1 (6 bases). Germline CDR1 and CDR2: SGHTA and FQGNSA. The CDR3 runs to 13 residues. V was clipped by 5 bases and J by 11 bases, with 16 bases between them. Here the CDR3 reads CASSPTQDRKQFF. The CDR3 nucleotides read TGTGCCAGCAGCCCGACGCAAGACAGGAAGCAGTTCTTC. The full variable domain, completed using reference TRBV7-2 and TRBJ2-1, is GAGVSQSPSNKVTEKGKDVELRCDPISGHTALYWYRQSLGQGLEFLIYFQGNSAPDKSGLPSDRFSAERTGGSVSTLTIQRTQQEDSAVYLCASSPTQDRKQFFGPGTRLTVL.

This clonotype turned up a few times. The chain is built from TRBV6-2 or TRBV6-3 and TRBJ2-2; D gene unclear. CDR1 and CDR2 from the germline V gene are MNHEY and SVGEGT. Trimming removed 0 bases at V and 0 bases at J, with 8 bases between. The CDR3 is 16 residues long. CDR3 region: CASSYSQRSNTGELFF. The CDR3 DNA follows: TGTGCCAGCAGTTACTCCCAGAGATCGAACACCGGGGAGCTGTTTTTT.